This TCR beta chain was found in a study of blood T cell repertoires in COVID-19. About the study: The United States, Italy and Spain supplied acute and convalescent COVID-19 samples. Sample material is recorded as cDNA or gDNA derived from T cells, B-cell-depleted T cells, or PBMCs.

Germline CDR1 is LNHDA and CDR2 is SQIVND (reference sequence). With V trimmed by 4 bases and J by 2 bases, 5 bases remained unmatched. The CDR3 totals 14 residues. About this clone itself: Other DNA variants within this sample encode the same CDR3.

Using immunoSEQ multiplex PCR, the repertoire was profiled, and TCRdb retains in-frame clones only, with some absent. The sample lists more than 150,000 clones, around 82% occurring once. The material sequenced was peripheral blood. This chain uses TRBV19 with TRBJ2-7; 7 nucleotides agree with TRBD1. This sequence was found in an elderly woman with acute or convalescent COVID-19. CDR3 sequence (DNA): TGTGCCAGTAGTACGCCGGGACAGACCTACGAGCAGTACTTC. Translating gives CASSTPGQTYEQYF. Full variable domain (rest looked up from reference TRBV19 and TRBJ2-7): DGGITQSPKYLFRKEGQNVTLSCEQNLNHDAMYWYRQDPGQGLRLIYYSQIVNDFQKGDIAEGYSVSREKKESFPLTVTSAQKNPTAFYLCASSTPGQTYEQYFGPGTRLTVT.